A selection of T cell receptor beta chains follows, all from one sample in a study of T cell repertoires in cytomegalovirus infection. TCRdb re-derived calls from the reads in MiXCR, one entry per CDR3 protein. The data hold a few hundred thousand distinct CDR3 sequences, with approximately 40% observed a single time. Their cognate antigens are unknown. The sample here was cultured PBMCs, taken from culture after CMV antigen stimulation. Receptors originate from a human donor in good health (CMV status not recorded). Some clones in this sample may be carry-over from other donors' samples. Each CDR3 is given with its conserved first and last residue. D genes are given only for firm matches. Expanded clones get a size class; other rows say once, few or many, or leave the size out.

-	TRBV7-2	TRBJ2-1	-	CASSLARQSNEQFF	TGTGCCAGCAGCTTAGCGCGGCAGTCCAATGAGCAGTTCTTC
-	TRBV12-3/TRBV12-4	TRBJ2-5	-	CASSFRQVLKVTQYF	TGTGCCAGCAGTTTTAGACAGGTTTTAAAGGTGACCCAGTACTTC
-	TRBV29-1	TRBJ2-7	-	CSVAETLDSYEQYF	TGCAGCGTTGCTGAGACACTAGACTCCTACGAGCAGTACTTC
-	TRBV5-1	TRBJ2-5	TRBD2	CASGSGGGLRETQYF	TGCGCCAGCGGTAGCGGGGGGGGCCTCCGGGAGACCCAGTACTTC
many	TRBV19	TRBJ1-4	-	CASSTDHSRTFGTLNEKLFF	TGTGCCAGTAGCACCGACCATAGTAGGACCTTCGGGACACTGAATGAAAAACTGTTTTTT
-	TRBV5-1	TRBJ2-7	-	CASSEVGTYEQYF	TGCGCCAGCAGCGAGGTGGGCACCTACGAGCAGTACTTC
-	TRBV6-1	TRBJ1-5	-	CASSEFSRREYSNQPQHF	TGTGCCAGCAGTGAATTTTCTCGACGGGAGTATAGCAATCAGCCCCAGCATTTT
-	TRBV4-1	TRBJ2-1	-	CASSQDLVFNEQFF	TGCGCCAGCAGCCAAGATCTGGTTTTCAATGAGCAGTTCTTC
few	TRBV11-2	TRBJ2-1	TRBD2	CASSLTSSGTEQFF	TGTGCCAGCAGCCTGACTTCTAGCGGGACTGAGCAGTTCTTC
many	TRBV29-1	TRBJ2-1	-	CSVEGDLSIDNEQFF	TGCAGCGTTGAAGGAGACTTGAGTATAGACAATGAGCAGTTCTTC
-	TRBV3-1	TRBJ1-5	-	CASSQERGRAQHF	TGTGCCAGCAGCCAAGAGCGGGGCCGGGCCCAGCATTTT
-	TRBV19	TRBJ2-7	TRBD2	CASSAGGIRGGLNEQYF	TGTGCCAGTAGTGCCGGGGGTATCCGCGGGGGTTTGAACGAGCAGTACTTC
few	TRBV7-8	TRBJ2-2	TRBD1	CASSKTGENGELFF	TGTGCCAGCAGCAAGACAGGGGAGAACGGGGAGCTGTTTTTT
few	TRBV7-2	TRBJ2-7	TRBD2	CASSLVGGVTYEQYF	TGTGCCAGCAGCTTAGTTGGGGGGGTTACCTACGAGCAGTACTTC
-	TRBV11-2	TRBJ2-2	TRBD1	CASSSSDRAATGELFF	TGTGCCAGCAGCTCTTCAGACAGGGCTGCAACCGGGGAGCTGTTTTTT
once	TRBV7-4	TRBJ1-2	TRBD1	CASSLAAPGGYGYTF	TGTGCCAGCAGCTTAGCGGCCCCAGGGGGCTATGGCTACACCTTC
-	TRBV6-1	TRBJ2-7	-	CASSGQRREQYF	TGTGCCAGCAGTGGACAGAGACGGGAGCAGTACTTC
-	TRBV27	TRBJ2-5	-	CASSQGPSGETQYF	TGTGCCAGCAGCCAGGGACCGTCAGGGGAGACCCAGTACTTC
-	TRBV10-3	TRBJ2-5	TRBD2	CAIRGLAGGLEETQYF	TGTGCCATCAGGGGACTAGCGGGGGGCCTCGAAGAGACCCAGTACTTC
few	TRBV14	TRBJ2-1	TRBD1	CASSPGQGISNEQFF	TGTGCCAGCAGCCCTGGACAGGGAATTTCCAATGAGCAGTTCTTC
-	TRBV7-9	TRBJ2-1	TRBD2	CASSPKVRGRLAGYNEQFF	TGTGCCAGCAGCCCGAAGGTCAGGGGGAGACTAGCGGGTTACAATGAGCAGTTCTTC
-	TRBV20-1	TRBJ1-1	TRBD1	CSAPKTGDLNTEAFF	TGCAGTGCTCCCAAGACAGGGGACCTGAACACTGAAGCTTTCTTT
-	TRBV7-2	TRBJ2-2	TRBD2	CASSWTSGSLVGELFF	TGTGCCAGCAGCTGGACTAGCGGGAGCTTAGTCGGGGAGCTGTTTTTT
many	TRBV7-2	TRBJ2-7	-	CASSSNKGLEQYF	TGTGCCAGCAGCTCCAACAAGGGTCTCGAGCAGTACTTC
few	TRBV12-3/TRBV12-4	TRBJ2-3	-	CASSPTDSTADTQYF	TGTGCCAGCAGTCCCACGGACAGCACAGCAGATACGCAGTATTTT
few	TRBV12-5	TRBJ2-7	-	CASGFVAREQYF	TGTGCTAGTGGTTTTGTCGCTCGAGAGCAGTACTTC
few	TRBV6-2/TRBV6-3	TRBJ2-2	TRBD2	CASGLAGERDGELFF	TGTGCCAGCGGACTAGCGGGAGAAAGAGACGGGGAGCTGTTTTTT
-	TRBV7-2	TRBJ2-2	-	CASSLVPGGALAGELFF	TGTGCCAGCAGCTTAGTACCTGGAGGGGCCTTGGCCGGGGAGCTGTTTTTT
-	TRBV27	TRBJ2-2	TRBD2	CASRPRLARRIGELFF	TGTGCCAGCAGACCACGACTAGCCAGAAGGATCGGGGAGCTGTTTTTT
few	TRBV28	TRBJ1-6	-	CASSFQGGTYNSPLHF	TGTGCCAGCAGTTTTCAGGGTGGGACCTATAATTCACCCCTCCACTTT
-	TRBV12-3/TRBV12-4	TRBJ2-7	TRBD1	CASRTGDFGEQYF	TGTGCCAGCAGAACAGGGGATTTTGGCGAGCAGTACTTC
-	TRBV27	TRBJ1-1	-	CASSLSIRGREAFF	TGTGCCAGCAGTTTATCGATCAGGGGTCGGGAAGCTTTCTTT
-	TRBV6-8	TRBJ2-1	TRBD2	CASIPPGGSGAYNEQFF	TGTGCCAGCATCCCCCCTGGTGGTAGCGGGGCTTACAATGAGCAGTTCTTC
few	TRBV7-2	TRBJ2-6	-	CASSGTRGANVLTF	TGTGCCAGCTCTGGGACCAGGGGGGCCAACGTCCTGACTTTC
-	TRBV6-1	TRBJ1-4	-	CASSEWVGQINEKLFF	TGTGCCAGCAGTGAGTGGGTTGGGCAGATTAATGAAAAACTGTTTTTT
-	TRBV2	TRBJ2-6	-	CASRGDRSGANVLTF	TGTGCCAGCAGAGGAGACAGAAGTGGGGCCAACGTCCTGACTTTC
-	TRBV7-2	TRBJ1-3	-	CASNRDIDGNTIYF	TGTGCCAGCAACCGGGACATAGATGGAAACACCATATATTTT
few	TRBV6-1	TRBJ1-1	TRBD1	CASSKLDRGRAAFF	TGTGCCAGCAGTAAACTGGACAGGGGGCGCGCAGCTTTCTTT
-	TRBV12-5	TRBJ2-2	TRBD2	CASGLGLGLAGGNTGELFF	TGTGCTAGTGGTTTGGGGCTCGGACTAGCGGGGGGTAACACCGGGGAGCTGTTTTTT
-	TRBV7-2	TRBJ2-3	-	CASSRNLQTGADMQYF	TGTGCCAGCAGCCGCAATCTTCAAACGGGTGCAGATATGCAGTATTTT
-	TRBV3-1	TRBJ2-3	-	CASSQDWRDTQYF	TGTGCCAGCAGCCAAGATTGGAGAGATACGCAGTATTTT
few	TRBV28	TRBJ1-1	TRBD1	CASSSLQGETEAFF	TGTGCCAGCAGTTCCTTACAGGGGGAAACTGAAGCTTTCTTT
many	TRBV12-3/TRBV12-4	TRBJ1-5	-	CASSLDGHSNQPQHF	TGTGCCAGCAGTTTAGACGGACATAGCAATCAGCCCCAGCATTTT
once	TRBV7-6	TRBJ1-1	-	CASSSRGGPDMNTEAFF	TGTGCCAGCAGCTCCAGGGGCGGTCCAGACATGAACACTGAAGCTTTCTTT
-	TRBV6-2/TRBV6-3	TRBJ2-1	TRBD2	CASSYSLAGVNEQFF	TGTGCCAGCAGTTACTCCCTAGCGGGTGTGAATGAGCAGTTCTTC
-	TRBV27	TRBJ2-7	TRBD1	CASSFSGTGNYEQYF	TGTGCCAGCAGTTTTTCCGGGACAGGGAACTACGAGCAGTACTTC